Listed here are 17 T cell receptor beta chains from one sample, sequenced in a study of CD8 T cells in ankylosing spondylitis. Using its own MiXCR run on the 5' RACE reads, TCRdb lists one record per CDR3 protein. The data hold roughly 230,000 distinct CDR3 sequences, with 15% to 20% observed a single time. Material for sequencing was blood, either unsorted or a sorted T cell fraction (not recorded which). The receptor set was obtained from a male donor with ankylosing spondylitis or in good health (not recorded which).

V gene TRBV11-1 combines with J gene TRBJ1-6; D call uncertain. CDR1 is SGHAT, CDR2 FQDESV, per germline (reference sequence). The V end was cut by 6 bases, the J end by 0 bases, with 18 bases between. CDR3 size: 18 residues. The CDR3 nucleotides are TGTGCCAGCAGTCCCATCGACTTCTTGAGCTCCTATAATTCACCCCTCCACTTT. Translated, it gives CASSPIDFLSSYNSPLHF.

This sequence joins TRBV4-3 and TRBJ2-1; D remains unclear. This CDR3 spans 14 amino acids. From germline, CDR1 is LGHNA and CDR2 YSLEER. With 1 base removed from V and 3 bases from J, the gap between germline ends came to 7 bases. Here the CDR3 reads CASSQGYSYNEQFF. CDR3 nucleotide sequence: TGCGCCAGCAGCCAAGGGTATAGCTACAATGAGCAGTTCTTC.

This clonotype was seen a handful of times. The rearrangement uses TRBV7-9 and TRBJ1-2, with D hard to call. V lost 4 bases and J 2 bases, leaving 11 bases between the germline ends. The germline V gene has CDR1 SEHNR and CDR2 FQNEAQ (reference sequence). The CDR3 is 14 residues long. The CDR3 sequence is CASSSQGWNYGYTF. CDR3 DNA: TGTGCCAGCAGCTCCCAAGGCTGGAACTATGGCTACACCTTC. Based on the CDR3 plus reference TRBV7-9 and TRBJ1-2, the full variable domain is DTGVSQNPRHKITKRGQNVTFRCDPISEHNRLYWYRQTLGQGPEFLTYFQNEAQLEKSRLLSDRFSAERPKGSFSTLEIQRTEQGDSAMYLCASSSQGWNYGYTFGSGTRLTVV.

This clonotype was seen a few times. The chain uses TRBV25-1 and TRBJ2-7; the D gene could be TRBD1 or TRBD2 (7 bases each). V was shortened by 0 bases and J by 6 bases, with 15 bases between the two germline ends. The CDR3 spans 15 residues. Germline V gene lookup returns CDR1 MGHDK and CDR2 SYGVNS. This CDR3 reads CASSEYRGGPPEQYF. CDR3 DNA sequence: TGTGCCAGCAGTGAATACAGGGGGGGGCCCCCCGAGCAGTACTTC.

In this sample, this clonotype turned up many times. This sequence joins TRBV7-9 and TRBJ2-1, with D tentatively TRBD1 (6 bases). This CDR3 region has 14 residues. Per the germline V gene, CDR1 is SEHNR and CDR2 is FQNEAQ (reference sequence). Trimming took off 0 bases at V and 4 bases at J, with 7 bases between the two ends. CDR3: CASSLAGAYNEQFF. The CDR3 nucleotides read TGTGCCAGCAGCTTAGCGGGGGCTTACAATGAGCAGTTCTTC.

The genes are TRBV10-2 and TRBJ2-1; no clear D. V lost 3 bases and J 9 bases, leaving 6 bases between the germline ends. There are 11 residues in the CDR3. Germline CDR1 is WSHSY and CDR2 is SAAADI. CDR3 DNA sequence: TGCGCCAGCAGTGATTTGGGTGAGCAGTTCTTC. Translated: CASSDLGEQFF.

This chain uses TRBV10-3 with TRBJ2-7, with D hard to call. The CDR3 contains 14 residues. Looked up from germline, CDR1 is ENHRY and CDR2 is SYGVKD. V lost 6 bases and J 2 bases, leaving 14 bases between the germline ends. The CDR3 bases are TGTGCCATCAGCGCCTCCTCAGTCGCCTACGAGCAGTACTTC. As protein: CAISASSVAYEQYF.

This clonotype was recorded a few times. The gene calls are TRBV2 and TRBJ2-3; TRBD2 agrees at 12 bases. The germline gives CDR1 SNHLY, CDR2 FYNNEI. The CDR3 extends over 19 amino acids. V gave up 2 bases and J gave up 4 bases; unmatched junction bases: 13. The CDR3 loop is CASSELVSPSGRAPDTQYF. The CDR3 DNA follows: TGTGCCAGCAGTGAATTGGTTTCCCCTAGCGGGAGGGCCCCAGATACGCAGTATTTT. Together with reference TRBV2 and TRBJ2-3, the CDR3 gives the full variable domain: EPEVTQTPSHQVTQMGQEVILRCVPISNHLYFYWYRQILGQKVEFLVSFYNNEISEKSEIFDDQFSVERPDGSNFTLKIRSTKLEDSAMYFCASSELVSPSGRAPDTQYFGPGTRLTVL.

This clonotype was observed many times. The chain has TRBV4-1 and TRBJ2-7; a weak D match, TRBD2 (6 bases). Trimming cost V 0 bases and J 2 bases, with 11 bases left between them. CDR3 length: 15 amino acids. In germline, CDR1 is MGHRA, CDR2 YSYEKL. CDR3 residues: CASSQDWGDPYEQYF. CDR3 DNA: TGCGCCAGCAGCCAAGATTGGGGGGACCCCTACGAGCAGTACTTC.

As DNA, the CDR3 is TGTGCCAGCAGACCCCGAGGCCCCTCGGAGACCCAGTACTTC. Amino acids: CASRPRGPSETQYF. The chain joins TRBV27 to TRBJ2-5; D unclear. CDR1 and CDR2 from the germline V gene are MNHEY and SMNVEV (reference sequence). The CDR3 loop spans 14 amino acids. The V end was cut by 6 bases, the J end by 5 bases, with 16 bases between.

This clonotype was observed a few times. V is TRBV6-5 and J is TRBJ2-7; possibly TRBD2 for D (5 bases). The V gene lost 4 bases and the J gene lost 5 bases, with 21 bases spanning the gap. This CDR3 has 16 amino acids. Per germline, CDR1 MNHEY and CDR2 SVGAGI. CDR3 sequence reads: CASSSPSSGSGDEQYF. The CDR3 DNA reads as TGTGCCAGCAGTTCCCCTTCCTCTGGGAGTGGGGACGAGCAGTACTTC.

The chain has TRBV6-2 or TRBV6-3 and TRBJ2-7; 7 bases align to TRBD1. The germline V gene encodes CDR1 MNHEY and CDR2 SVGEGT. V lost 5 bases and J lost 0; bases outside the gene matches: 10. The CDR3 loop spans 16 amino acids. Here the CDR3 reads CASSIKQGTASYEQYF. As DNA, the CDR3 is TGTGCCAGCAGTATCAAACAGGGGACCGCCTCCTACGAGCAGTACTTC.

The V and J genes are TRBV10-3 and TRBJ2-7; the match to TRBD1 covers 7 bases. CDR3 size: 14 residues. V shed 7 bases and J 4 bases; nucleotides not matched to a gene: 10. Germline lookup yields CDR1 ENHRY and CDR2 SYGVKD. The CDR3 nucleotides are TGTGCCATCACCAACGACAGGGAATTTTACGAGCAGTACTTC. Its translation: CAITNDREFYEQYF.

Worth noting for this clonotype: A read error may explain this, as a much larger clone is one base away. The rearrangement joins TRBV6-1 to TRBJ2-1; D call uncertain. The J call is uncertain, as TRBJ2-7 better fits the DNA end. CDR3 length: 14 residues. Germline assignment: CDR1 MNHNS and CDR2 SASEGT. CDR3 amino acids: CASTDNPVYCEQYF. The CDR3 nucleotides read TGTGCCAGCACTGATAACCCAGTATACTGCGAGCAGTACTTC.

This clonotype was observed at least ten times. The gene calls are TRBV27 and TRBJ2-7; D is undetermined. This CDR3 has 14 amino acids. Germline V lookup: CDR1 MNHEY, CDR2 SMNVEV (reference sequence). Trimming stripped 3 bases from V and 0 bases from J, with 9 bases between. The CDR3 loop is CASSFRAYSYEQYF. The CDR3 DNA reads as TGTGCCAGCAGTTTCCGAGCGTACTCCTACGAGCAGTACTTC.

The sample holds many counts of this clonotype. The chain is built from TRBV27 and TRBJ2-3; TRBD1 matches 7 bases. There are 16 residues in the CDR3. V lost 5 bases and J lost 3; bases outside the gene matches: 11. From germline, CDR1 is MNHEY and CDR2 SMNVEV (reference sequence). In DNA form, the CDR3 reads TGTGCCAGCAGTATCTCTCTGACAGGGTCGACAGATACGCAGTATTTT. It codes for CASSISLTGSTDTQYF.

This clonotype was counted a few times. This rearrangement joins TRBV5-6 to TRBJ1-1; D is ambiguous. Deletions cut 1 base from V and 1 base from J, with 5 bases between. The CDR3 is 13 amino acids. The germline CDR1 and CDR2 sequences are SGHDT and YYEEEE. CDR3 sequence: CASSLFKNTEAFF. In DNA, the CDR3 is TGTGCCAGCAGCTTGTTTAAGAACACTGAAGCTTTCTTT. Full variable domain (remainder filled in from reference TRBV5-6 and TRBJ1-1): DAGVTQSPTHLIKTRGQQVTLRCSPKSGHDTVSWYQQALGQGPQFIFQYYEEEERQRGNFPDRFSGHQFPNYSSELNVNALLLGDSALYLCASSLFKNTEAFFGQGTRLTVV.